The 14 T cell receptor beta chains reported below all come from one sample, sequenced in a study of blood T cell repertoires in COVID-19 (dated by TCRdb to 2020 to 2021). Libraries were constructed by the immunoSEQ multiplex PCR assay. Not all clones reach the TCRdb copy of this immuneACCESS table, which keeps in-frame sequences only. Checked studies attribute under half of the gap to unresolved V genes and leave the rest unexplained. This sample gives roughly 500,000 clones in total; about 88% of them show up just once. Of the sample, around 8% falls within the top ten clones. The sequencing input was PBMCs or T cells enriched from blood (not recorded which). Source of these receptors: a woman aged 55-75 years who had recovered from COVID-19.

The V call is TRBV18, the J call TRBJ1-2, with a weak D call TRBD1 (5 bases). CDR3 length equals 14 residues. Trimming took 0 bases from V and 8 from J, leaving 13 bases between them. Germline V lookup: CDR1 KGHSH, CDR2 LQKENI. In nucleotides, the CDR3 is TGTGCCAGCTCACCACCTTCGGGCAAGGGGGGCTACACCTTC. Translated, it gives CASSPPSGKGGYTF.

The genes are TRBV19 and TRBJ1-5; D remains unclear. Germline V gene lookup returns CDR1 LNHDA and CDR2 SQIVND (reference sequence). CDR3 size: 12 residues. V lost 5 bases to trimming and J lost 8 bases, with 10 bases between them. As DNA, the CDR3 is TGTGCCAGTAGTCCCCAGATGGAGCCCCAGCATTTT. This sequence encodes CASSPQMEPQHF.

The rearrangement links TRBV5-1 to TRBJ2-6; D is unresolved. Germline lookup yields CDR1 SGHRS and CDR2 YFSETQ. Trimming stripped 0 bases from V and 1 base from J, with 17 bases between. This CDR3 comprises 19 residues. The DNA of the CDR3 is TGCGCCAGCAGCTTGGCCAAAGGTCGGGTCCAGTCTGGGGCCAACGTCCTGACTTTC. Protein: CASSLAKGRVQSGANVLTF.

The chain links TRBV20-1 to TRBJ1-1; no clear D. Germline loops: CDR1 DFQATT, CDR2 SNEGSKA (reference sequence). Trimming took off 3 bases at V and 5 bases at J, with 4 bases between the two ends. There are 10 residues in the CDR3. The DNA for the CDR3 is TGCAGTGCTAGGGCAACTGAAGCTTTCTTT. It yields the protein CSARATEAFF.

The gene calls are TRBV28 and TRBJ2-1, with a weak D call TRBD2 (7 bases). Germline V gene lookup returns CDR1 MDHEN and CDR2 SYDVKM. The V end lost 6 bases, the J end lost 5 bases, and 14 bases lay between the germline ends. CDR3 length: 14 residues. The CDR3 DNA reads TGTGCCAGCAGGCGGGGGCCCTTAAACAATGAGCAGTTCTTC. Amino acids: CASRRGPLNNEQFF.

Note on this clone: Distinct nucleotide sequences in the sample also encode this CDR3. This sequence joins TRBV29-1 and TRBJ2-3; no reliable D call. The CDR3 is made up of 12 amino acids. Germline lookup yields CDR1 SQVTM and CDR2 ANQGSEA. V was clipped by 6 bases and J by 1 base, with 8 bases between them. CDR3 sequence: CSVRRGTDTQYF. In DNA, the CDR3 is TGCAGCGTCCGTCGGGGCACAGATACGCAGTATTTT.

The chain has TRBV10-3 and TRBJ2-3; 8 bases are shared with TRBD2. V was clipped by 11 bases and J by 1 base; unmatched bases: 2. The CDR3 loop spans 12 amino acids. Germline V gene lookup returns CDR1 ENHRY and CDR2 SYGVKD. CDR3 DNA: TGTGCCGTGCGGGGGGGCACAGATACGCAGTATTTT. As protein: CAVRGGTDTQYF.

The chain couples TRBV2 to TRBJ2-5, with D perhaps matching TRBD2 (6 bases). The V gene lost 7 bases and the J gene lost 3 bases, with 15 bases spanning the gap. CDR3 length: 14 amino acids. Germline values: CDR1 SNHLY, CDR2 FYNNEI. This CDR3 is CASIPEGGKETQYF. The CDR3 DNA is TGTGCCAGCATTCCCGAGGGAGGAAAAGAGACCCAGTACTTC.

This chain uses TRBV2 with TRBJ2-7; unclear D gene. This CDR3 spans 11 amino acids. V lost 6 bases and J lost 0, with 3 bases in between. The germline CDR1 and CDR2 sequences are SNHLY and FYNNEI. The CDR3 region is CASRASYEQYF. In nucleotides, the CDR3 is TGTGCCAGCAGGGCCTCCTACGAGCAGTACTTC.

The V and J genes are TRBV5-1 and TRBJ1-2, with D uncertain. CDR3 length equals 12 residues. Germline V CDR1 and CDR2: SGHRS, YFSETQ. Deletions cut 0 bases from V and 9 bases from J, with 9 bases between. The CDR3 bases are TGCGCCAGCAGCTTGGAGCGGGTTAGCTACACCTTC. This encodes CASSLERVSYTF.

V and J are TRBV11-3 and TRBJ1-3, with 7 bases aligning to TRBD1. Germline CDR1 SGHNT, CDR2 YENEEA. This CDR3 is built from 14 residues. The J segment lost 2 bases and the V segment lost 5 bases, leaving 3 bases of the junction unmatched. The CDR3 sequence is CASSKTGTGNTIYF. The CDR3 bases are TGTGCCAGCAGCAAGACAGGGACTGGAAACACCATATATTTT.

This clone appeared a single time. The rearrangement joins TRBV7-7 to TRBJ2-1; possible D gene TRBD2, 7 bases. CDR1 SSHAT and CDR2 FNYEAQ come from the germline V gene (reference sequence). Trimming shortened V by 5 bases and J by 13 bases, and 18 bases separated the two germline ends. This CDR3 has 13 residues. CDR3: CASSPQPGGIQFF. Here the CDR3 DNA reads TGTGCCAGCAGCCCGCAGCCGGGGGGCATCCAGTTCTTC.

This clone was counted a few times. The chain recombines TRBV7-6 with TRBJ2-3; D is uncertain. V was cut by 1 base and J by 0 bases, with 11 bases left in between. The germline CDR1 and CDR2 sequences are SGHVS and FNYEAQ. The length of the CDR3 is 16 residues. The CDR3: CASSLEFRPSTDTQYF. The DNA for the CDR3 is TGTGCCAGCAGCTTAGAATTCAGGCCTAGCACAGATACGCAGTATTTT.

This clone was counted a few times. This rearrangement joins TRBV30 to TRBJ2-7; 7 nucleotides match TRBD2. CDR3 length equals 15 residues. From germline, CDR1 is GTSNPN and CDR2 SVGIG (reference sequence). J lost 3 bases, V lost 0 bases, and 8 bases had no gene match. The CDR3 sequence: CAWSVGPGTNYEQYF. The DNA of the CDR3 is TGTGCCTGGAGTGTAGGCCCCGGGACTAACTACGAGCAGTACTTC.